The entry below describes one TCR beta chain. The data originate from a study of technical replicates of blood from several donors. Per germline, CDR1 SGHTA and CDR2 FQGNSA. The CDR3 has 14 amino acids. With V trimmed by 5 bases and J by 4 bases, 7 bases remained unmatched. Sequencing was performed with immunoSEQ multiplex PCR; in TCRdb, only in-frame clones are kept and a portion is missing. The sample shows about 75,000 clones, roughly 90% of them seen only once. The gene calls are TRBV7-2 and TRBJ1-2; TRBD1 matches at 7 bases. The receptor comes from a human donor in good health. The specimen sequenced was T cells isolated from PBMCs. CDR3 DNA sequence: TGTGCCAGCAGCCCAGGGGGGAAAATCTATGGCTACACCTTC. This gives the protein CASSPGGKIYGYTF. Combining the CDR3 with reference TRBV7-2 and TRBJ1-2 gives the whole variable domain GAGVSQSPSNKVTEKGKDVELRCDPISGHTALYWYRQSLGQGLEFLIYFQGNSAPDKSGLPSDRFSAERTGGSVSTLTIQRTQQEDSAVYLCASSPGGKIYGYTFGSGTRLTVV.